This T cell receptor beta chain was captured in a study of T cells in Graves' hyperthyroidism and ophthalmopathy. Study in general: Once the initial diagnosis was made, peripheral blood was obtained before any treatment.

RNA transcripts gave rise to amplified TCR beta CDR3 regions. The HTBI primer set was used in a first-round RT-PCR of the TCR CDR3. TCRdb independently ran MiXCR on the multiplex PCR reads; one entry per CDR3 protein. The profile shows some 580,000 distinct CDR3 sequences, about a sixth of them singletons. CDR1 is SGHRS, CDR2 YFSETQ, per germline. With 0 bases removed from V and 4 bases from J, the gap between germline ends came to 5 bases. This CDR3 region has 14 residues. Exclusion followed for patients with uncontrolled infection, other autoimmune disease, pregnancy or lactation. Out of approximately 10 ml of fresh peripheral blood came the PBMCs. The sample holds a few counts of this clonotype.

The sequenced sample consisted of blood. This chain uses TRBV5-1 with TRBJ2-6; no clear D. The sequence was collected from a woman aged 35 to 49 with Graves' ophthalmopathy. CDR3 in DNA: TGCGCCAGCAGCTTGGATGGGGGGGCCAACGTCCTGACTTTC. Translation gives CASSLDGGANVLTF.